The T cell receptor (beta chain) under discussion was sequenced for a study of cytomegalovirus exposure and HLA in healthy donors (dated by TCRdb to about 2017). Context from the whole study: According to a later analysis, the 120 validation repertoires were produced on the same platform as the roughly 600 repertoires of the first cohort. The study aimed to test whether signatures of past pathogen exposure could be identified by cataloging public T cell receptors. Besides the first cohort of around 670 subjects, a separate validation cohort made up of over 95 different subjects was used. The study combined high-throughput TCR immunosequencing, statistical association of individual TCRs with disease status, and machine learning to predict cytomegalovirus infection status.

What the work shows at the level of the full study, not this receptor alone: Of the cluster scores, around 95% were above 0 in a later analysis, which found that TCRs clustered in the first cohort also tended to co-occur in the approximately 130 validation repertoires. According to the authors, the approach could potentially be generalized to other disease states and immunological phenotypes. Cytomegalovirus status was reported to be diagnosed by the classifier with high specificity and sensitivity in both the original and validation cohorts. The study listed approximately 150 TCR beta chains as associated with cytomegalovirus. Three of the identified cytomegalovirus-associated TCR beta chains were confirmed in vitro to be specific for cytomegalovirus antigens. The validation cohort had no HLA typing available for a later analysis, so co-occurrence within that cohort was assessed over all 130 or so repertoires. Most TCR sequences were observed very rarely across donors, whereas some public TCRs were present in many individuals.

The library was built by means of the immunoSEQ multiplex PCR assay. Per the source publication's procedure: A statistical classification framework was built to diagnose cytomegalovirus status from the catalog of TCR beta chain sequences. Not all clones reach the TCRdb copy of this immuneACCESS table, which keeps in-frame sequences only. Checked studies attribute under half of the gap to unresolved V genes and leave the rest unexplained. V, J and clone size were drawn from that table, and D and trimming were deduced from the DNA. The sample has roughly 300,000 clones on record, roughly 87% of them singletons. The biggest ten clones account for about 1.2% of the sample. The donors belonged to the validation cohort of about 120 subjects, which was separate from the approximately 610-subject first cohort. A note on this clone: Which antigen it targets is not known. No base qualities exist here, and no much larger clone lies one base off it.

Between the V and J ends, shortened by 4 bases and 5 bases respectively, the junction contains 15 bases. CDR1 and CDR2 (SEHNR, FQNEAQ) derive from the germline V gene (reference sequence). CDR3 length: 16 amino acids, cysteine to phenylalanine. Only the CDR3 part of the read is kept: 48 bases, read in frame from the first base. The sequence came from a woman younger than 45 in good health and CMV-seropositive. Recombination joined TRBV7-9 with TRBJ2-6; TRBD1 could be the D gene, as 6 bases match. The sample taken for sequencing was PBMCs. The sequenced DNA: TGTGCCAGCAGCTCCCTGGGCAGGGGATGGGCCAACGTCCTGACTTTC. Its protein reads: CASSSLGRGWANVLTF.